The rows below give T cell receptor beta chains drawn from one sample of a study of OX40 agonist ivuxolimab in advanced cancers. TCRdb keeps only in-frame clones here, not all; method: immunoSEQ multiplex PCR. The repertoire includes some 60,000 clones, 86% of them detected once, and around 0.99% sits in the top ten. The sample in question was CD4+ or CD8+ T cells sorted from blood, obtained in a trial of the OX40 agonist ivuxolimab. These receptor sequences come from an adult with an advanced solid tumor such as melanoma, head and neck, liver or kidney cancer. CDR3s include the opening cysteine and the closing phenylalanine or tryptophan.

>TRBV23-1|12
CASSRIRGEQYF
>TRBV18|13
CASSPTVAGELFF
>TRBV9|15
CASSPSAGAENIQYF
>TRBV28|14
CASIRSQGAQGYTF
>TRBV25-1|14
CASSEGSPRPGYTF
>TRBV30|15
CAWSSLQGVAGELFF
>TRBV6-4|10
CASREETQYF
>TRBV9|14
CASSVDRGAETQYF
>TRBV18|15
CASSQGENSGNTIYF
>TRBV7-8|15
CASSYDGQTQETQYF
>TRBV27|13
CASSFSSSDTQYF
>TRBV7-2|15
CASSLGGSNTGELFF
>TRBV5-1|15
CASTSIDRAQFEQFF